The 32 T cell receptor beta chains listed next were all sequenced from one sample in a study of T-cell memory formation after mild COVID-19 (dated by TCRdb to the early 2020s). The library was prepared using 5' RACE. Reads for this sample came from an Illumina NovaSeq 6000. In-frame beta chains were kept once TCRdb had trimmed the public reads at Q25 with fastp and called clones with MiXCR. Identical CDR3 proteins give one entry, which carries the most common genes and DNA. Across this sample there are about 290,000 distinct CDR3 sequences, with about 15% seen only once. 22% of the sample goes to the ten largest clones. The specimen was PBMCs or a T cell subset sorted from them (not recorded which). These receptors originate from a man between 18 and 35 years old who had mild COVID-19 (a few samples of this study predate the infection). The sample titles of this study are shuffled in the database, so cell type and time point are left out; the donor was told from shared clones.

V and J are TRBV4-2 and TRBJ2-5; D remains unclear. The CDR3 has 12 amino acids. Germline V gene sequence: CDR1 LGHNA, CDR2 YNFKEQ. The V gene lost 0 bases and the J gene lost 4 bases, with 3 bases spanning the gap. CDR3 DNA sequence: TGTGCCAGCAGCCAAGAGAGAGAGACCCAGTACTTC. It specifies CASSQERETQYF.

This clonotype was picked up many times. The chain has TRBV6-5 and TRBJ2-7, with 11 positions matching TRBD1. The CDR3 spans 15 residues. CDR1 is MNHEY and CDR2 is SVGAGI in the germline V gene. V trimming: 4 bases; J trimming: 4 bases; junction bases outside the gene matches: 6. For the CDR3, the DNA is TGTGCCAGCAGTTCAAGGACAGGGGGCATTTACGAGCAGTACTTC. It specifies CASSSRTGGIYEQYF.

Turning to this clonotype: A clone one base away is much larger, so this may be a read error. The rearrangement links TRBV27 to TRBJ2-3; D call uncertain. The V end lost 3 bases, the J end lost 2 bases, and 6 bases lay between the germline ends. The CDR3 spans 13 residues. Germline V gene data show CDR1 as MNHEY and CDR2 as SMNVEV (reference sequence). CDR3 DNA sequence: TGTGCCAGCAGTTTCCAGGACACAGATACGCAGTATTTT. This encodes CASSFQDTDTQYF.

This sequence joins TRBV28 and TRBJ2-1; no firm D call. V shed 3 bases and J shed 8 bases, with 11 bases lying between them. The CDR3 extends over 13 amino acids. Germline CDR1 MDHEN, CDR2 SYDVKM. The CDR3 DNA reads TGTGCCAGCAGTTTCCCTCCACTGGATGAGCAGTTCTTC. Translated: CASSFPPLDEQFF.

The chain couples TRBV11-2 to TRBJ1-2, with a possible D match to TRBD1 (5 bases). Germline lookup yields CDR1 SGHAT and CDR2 FQNNGV. Deletions cut 0 bases from V and 8 bases from J, with 13 bases between. The CDR3 is 14 amino acids. CDR3 sequence: CASSLDLGDGGYTF. DNA for the CDR3: TGTGCCAGCAGCTTAGATCTGGGGGACGGGGGCTACACCTTC.

There are a few counts of this clonotype. The rearrangement links TRBV9 to TRBJ2-2; no reliable D call. V was cut by 4 bases and J by 2 bases, with 9 bases left in between. This CDR3 is built from 14 residues. Germline values: CDR1 SGDLS, CDR2 YYNGEE. CDR3 residues: CASSPSINTGELFF. CDR3 DNA: TGTGCCAGCAGCCCATCAATTAACACCGGGGAGCTGTTTTTT.

This clonotype appeared a few times. The V and J genes are TRBV7-2 and TRBJ2-5; no clear D gene. The CDR3 runs to 15 residues. The germline V gene encodes CDR1 SGHTA and CDR2 FQGNSA. Trimming removed 5 bases at V and 2 bases at J, with 15 bases between. The CDR3 here is CASSTSPQRQETQYF. The CDR3 region has the DNA TGTGCCAGCAGCACCTCTCCGCAACGTCAAGAGACCCAGTACTTC.

In its sample, this clonotype was seen many times. The chain combines TRBV10-3 with TRBJ2-5; D is uncertain. The CDR3 is 15 residues long. The germline V gene encodes CDR1 ENHRY and CDR2 SYGVKD. Trimming removed 0 bases at V and 4 bases at J, with 12 bases between. This chain's CDR3 is CAISESGRQIETQYF. The CDR3, as DNA: TGTGCCATCAGTGAGTCGGGCCGACAAATAGAGACCCAGTACTTC.

The chain carries TRBV9 and TRBJ1-3, with D possibly TRBD1 on 5 matching bases. CDR3 length: 14 residues. Germline V CDR1 and CDR2: SGDLS, YYNGEE. V shed 0 bases and J shed 4 bases, with 8 bases lying between them. The CDR3 nucleotides are TGTGCCAGCAGCGTAGAGGCAGGGGGAAACACCATATATTTT. This sequence encodes CASSVEAGGNTIYF.

This clonotype was counted many times. This chain's CDR3 is CASSFGILQETQYF. The DNA of the CDR3 is TGTGCCAGCAGCTTTGGAATCCTCCAAGAGACCCAGTACTTC. The chain carries TRBV5-6 and TRBJ2-5, with unresolved D. V was shortened by 2 bases and J by 1 base, with 9 bases between the two germline ends. The CDR3 length is 14 residues. Germline CDR1 SGHDT, CDR2 YYEEEE.

This clonotype was observed a handful of times. The chain links TRBV5-1 to TRBJ2-3; D is undetermined. This CDR3 comprises 14 residues. The V and J ends lost 0 bases and 2 bases respectively, with 7 bases between them. The germline V gene has CDR1 SGHRS and CDR2 YFSETQ. The DNA of the CDR3 is TGCGCCAGCAGCTTGGGAAGGTTCACAGATACGCAGTATTTT. This translates into CASSLGRFTDTQYF.

This clonotype was picked up a small number of times. DNA for the CDR3: TGTGCCAGCAGTGGGCGCGGGAGCTCCTACGAGCAGTACGTC. Protein product: CASSGRGSSYEQYV. The gene calls are TRBV2 and TRBJ2-7; 7 bases align to TRBD2. This CDR3 contains 14 residues. Germline V gene lookup returns CDR1 SNHLY and CDR2 FYNNEI. V gave up 4 bases and J gave up 0 bases; unmatched junction bases: 3.

This clonotype has only a few counts. The V and J genes are TRBV20-1 and TRBJ1-5; perhaps TRBD1 as D (6 bases). The CDR3 loop spans 15 amino acids. V was shortened by 5 bases and J by 5 bases, with 19 bases between the two germline ends. Germline V lookup: CDR1 DFQATT, CDR2 SNEGSKA (reference sequence). Here the CDR3 reads CSAERGAGVDQPQHF. In DNA, the CDR3 is TGCAGTGCTGAAAGGGGGGCAGGGGTCGATCAGCCCCAGCATTTT.

The chain joins TRBV7-2 to TRBJ2-5; 8 bases are shared with TRBD1. V lost 5 bases and J lost 5; bases outside the gene matches: 10. This CDR3 contains 15 residues. Germline values: CDR1 SGHTA, CDR2 FQGNSA. Written as DNA, the CDR3 is TGTGCCAGCAGCCCCCCGGCAGGGGGCAGGGAGACCCAGTACTTC. Its translation is CASSPPAGGRETQYF.

This chain links TRBV7-2 with TRBJ1-2; the D gene is possibly TRBD1 (6 bases). Trimming took 3 bases from V and 7 from J, leaving 24 bases between them. Germline CDR1 and CDR2: SGHTA and FQGNSA. CDR3 length: 17 amino acids. The CDR3 loop is CASSFQAPATGYGGYTF. The CDR3 DNA reads as TGTGCCAGCAGCTTCCAAGCCCCGGCGACAGGATACGGTGGCTACACCTTC.

This clonotype has only a few counts. The chain is built from TRBV5-1 and TRBJ1-1; a weak D match, TRBD1 (5 bases). Germline CDR1 is SGHRS and CDR2 is YFSETQ. Trimming removed 0 bases from V and 7 bases from J, with 13 bases in between. The CDR3 runs 14 residues. Here the CDR3 DNA reads TGCGCCAGCAGCTTGGTGGCAGGGTGGGGTGAAGCTTTCTTT. Translation gives CASSLVAGWGEAFF.

The J gene is TRBJ2-7, the V gene TRBV5-1; the D gene is possibly TRBD2 (7 bases). V was cut by 3 bases and J by 2 bases, with 12 bases left in between. CDR1 is SGHRS and CDR2 is YFSETQ in the germline V gene. CDR3 length equals 14 residues. For the CDR3, the DNA is TGCGCCAGCAGCTCGGGGGGCGAACCCTACGAGCAGTACTTC. It translates to CASSSGGEPYEQYF.

The chain uses TRBV7-9 and TRBJ1-3; D is unresolved. In germline, CDR1 is SEHNR, CDR2 FQNEAQ (reference sequence). This CDR3 has 16 residues. With 8 bases removed from V and 0 bases from J, the gap between germline ends came to 17 bases. The CDR3 reads CASGDWAPSSGNTIYF. CDR3 nucleotides: TGTGCCAGCGGCGATTGGGCCCCGAGCTCTGGAAACACCATATATTTT.

This clonotype was seen only a few times. This chain links TRBV21-1 with TRBJ2-5; TRBD1 is the table's D call, not checked against the DNA. TRBV21-1 is marked as a pseudogene. The CDR3 contains 16 residues. The CDR3 loop is CASSTPGGDPQETQYF. The DNA for the CDR3 is TGTGCCAGCAGCACCCCAGGGGGCGATCCCCAAGAGACCCAGTACTTC.

This clonotype was detected only a few times. CDR3 nucleotide sequence: TGCAGCGTTGTTTCGGTAAGGAATAAGGCCGAAGCTTTCTTT. Translation: CSVVSVRNKAEAFF. V and J are TRBV29-1 and TRBJ1-1; D call uncertain. Trimming removed 4 bases from V and 8 bases from J, with 20 bases in between. The V gene's germline CDR1 is SQVTM and CDR2 ANQGSEA. This CDR3 comprises 14 residues.

This clonotype has just a few counts. This chain uses TRBV20-1 with TRBJ2-7; a possible D gene is TRBD1 (6 bases). V lost 1 base to trimming and J lost 4 bases, with 14 bases between them. Germline CDR1 and CDR2: DFQATT and SNEGSKA (reference sequence). The CDR3 consists of 14 residues. The DNA for the CDR3 is TGCAGTGCTAGAGGTCCAGGGGCCCAGTACGAGCAGTACGTC. This sequence encodes CSARGPGAQYEQYV.

This chain links TRBV4-1 with TRBJ2-7; 12 positions match TRBD2. The CDR3 runs to 15 residues. Germline CDR1 and CDR2: MGHRA and YSYEKL. J gave up 3 bases and V 1 base, and 1 base lay outside the gene matches. This CDR3 reads CASSQAGLAGYEQYF. CDR3 bases: TGCGCCAGCAGCCAAGCGGGACTAGCGGGCTACGAGCAGTACTTC.

This clonotype showed up just a few times. V gene TRBV7-2 combines with J gene TRBJ1-2; D not resolved. The CDR3 length is 12 residues. Germline CDR1 SGHTA, CDR2 FQGNSA. Trimming shortened V by 5 bases and J by 8 bases, and 12 bases separated the two germline ends. The chain's CDR3 is CASSPWVAGYTF. Here the CDR3 DNA reads TGTGCCAGCAGCCCCTGGGTCGCCGGCTACACCTTC.

This clonotype has just a few counts. The V gene is TRBV5-4, the J gene TRBJ2-3; D gene ambiguous. Germline lookup yields CDR1 SGHNT and CDR2 YYREEE (reference sequence). The germline V and J ends were trimmed by 0 bases and 0 bases, with 8 bases remaining between them. The CDR3 contains 15 residues. CDR3 residues: CASSLAPSSTDTQYF. Here the CDR3 DNA reads TGTGCCAGCAGCTTGGCTCCATCTAGCACAGATACGCAGTATTTT. Looking up the rest from reference TRBV5-4 and TRBJ2-3 gives the full variable domain: ETGVTQSPTHLIKTRGQQVTLRCSSQSGHNTVSWYQQALGQGPQFIFQYYREEENGRGNFPPRFSGLQFPNYSSELNVNALELDDSALYLCASSLAPSSTDTQYFGPGTRLTVL.

A few counts support this clonotype. The V call is TRBV4-2, the J call TRBJ2-5, with 7 bases lining up with TRBD1. Unmatched junction bases numbered 5, after V lost 3 bases and J lost 1 base. The CDR3 extends over 15 amino acids. Germline CDR1 LGHNA, CDR2 YNFKEQ. The CDR3 nucleotides are TGTGCCAGCAGCCAGACCGGGGACAGCCAAGAGACCCAGTACTTC. It translates to CASSQTGDSQETQYF.

At least ten counts were recorded for this clonotype. The V call is TRBV3-1, the J call TRBJ2-7; a weak D match, TRBD2 (6 bases). The CDR3 sequence is 14 residues long. Deletions cut 4 bases from V and 3 bases from J, with 13 bases between. Germline CDR1 LGHDT, CDR2 YNNKEL (reference sequence). In nucleotides, the CDR3 is TGTGCCAGCAGCCCAGGGACTGGACTCTACGAGCAGTACGTC. It encodes CASSPGTGLYEQYV.

Of note for this clonotype: Germline is not matched at one junction end, which may reflect a read error. The gene calls are TRBV7-7 and TRBJ2-2; 7 nucleotides match TRBD1. The germline V gene has CDR1 SSHAT and CDR2 FNYEAQ (reference sequence). The CDR3 is 16 amino acids. The CDR3: CASSTRQGQNTGELFF. CDR3 in DNA: TGTGCTAGCAGCACCCGACAGGGACAAAACACCGGGGAGCTGTTTTTT.

This sequence joins TRBV10-2 and TRBJ2-2; no definite D call. Between the trimmed V and J ends, which lost 7 bases and 6 bases, there was a span of 18 bases. CDR1 is WSHSY and CDR2 is SAAADI in the germline V gene. This CDR3 is built from 15 residues. This CDR3 reads CASNSPGPQPGELFF. CDR3 nucleotide sequence: TGCGCCAGCAACTCCCCGGGCCCCCAACCCGGGGAGCTGTTTTTT.

This clonotype turned up a few times. V and J are TRBV24-1 and TRBJ2-3; D might be TRBD1 (7 bases). V was trimmed by 3 bases and J by 0 bases, leaving 12 bases between them. From germline, CDR1 is KGHDR and CDR2 SFDVKD. This CDR3 comprises 16 residues. The CDR3 here is CATSDATGTSTDTQYF. The CDR3, as DNA: TGTGCCACCAGTGATGCGACAGGGACTAGCACAGATACGCAGTATTTT.

This clonotype has a handful of counts. The V and J genes are TRBV28 and TRBJ2-6; D unclear. Germline CDR1 is MDHEN and CDR2 is SYDVKM. The V end was cut by 3 bases, the J end by 0 bases, with 6 bases between. The CDR3 totals 15 residues. CDR3 amino acids: CASSFWLSGANVLTF. The DNA of the CDR3 is TGTGCCAGCAGTTTTTGGCTCTCTGGGGCCAACGTCCTGACTTTC.

This clonotype was seen only a few times. The chain combines TRBV3-1 with TRBJ2-1, with 8 bases matching TRBD2. Losses at the gene ends were 4 bases for V and 4 bases for J; bases not matched to a gene: 6. Germline-derived CDR1 and CDR2 are LGHDT and YNNKEL (reference sequence). This CDR3 is built from 15 residues. The CDR3 region is CASSPRGGLYNEQFF. DNA of the CDR3: TGTGCCAGCAGCCCACGCGGGGGGCTATACAATGAGCAGTTCTTC.

The chain recombines TRBV10-2 with TRBJ1-4; tentative D call: TRBD1 (5 bases). The CDR3 length is 14 residues. Germline loops: CDR1 WSHSY, CDR2 SAAADI. V gave up 2 bases and J gave up 7 bases, with 11 bases separating them. The CDR3 sequence is CASSETGTGEKLFF. CDR3 bases: TGCGCCAGCAGTGAGACAGGCACGGGTGAAAAACTGTTTTTT.